The rows below give T cell receptor beta chains drawn from one sample of a study of blood T cell repertoires in COVID-19. Profiling relied on immunoSEQ multiplex PCR, and the TCRdb table lists in-frame clones only, not all of them. The sample records a few hundred thousand clones, around 86% being singletons. The sample was peripheral blood. The source is a woman in her 40s who had recovered from COVID-19. Both conserved end residues are part of each CDR3. D genes are given only for firm matches. Not every row has a clone size; where given, it reads once, few, many or a size class.

>TRBJ2-5|TRBV5-1|TRBD1|-
CASSDGQGAQETQYF
TGCGCCAGCAGCGACGGACAGGGAGCCCAAGAGACCCAGTACTTC
>TRBJ2-3|TRBV4-1|TRBD2|-
CASRQGTLSSGTSGRADTQYF
TGCGCCAGCAGACAAGGGACCCTCTCATCCGGGACTAGCGGGAGGGCAGATACGCAGTATTTT
>TRBJ2-1|TRBV5-4|TRBD2|-
CASSLRTSGKRDEQFF
TGTGCCAGCAGCTTGAGGACTAGCGGCAAGAGGGATGAGCAGTTCTTC
>TRBJ2-2|TRBV29-1|-|-
CSVGTQNTGELFF
TGCAGCGTAGGGACACAAAACACCGGGGAGCTGTTTTTT
>TRBJ2-7|TRBV15|-|-
CATSIEGDTSSYEQYF
TGTGCCACCAGCATAGAGGGGGACACAAGCTCCTACGAGCAGTACTTC
>TRBJ1-4|TRBV13|TRBD1|-
CASRRRGDRASEKLFF
TGTGCCAGCAGGCGGCGGGGGGACAGGGCCTCTGAAAAACTGTTTTTT
>TRBJ1-1|TRBV28|-|-
CASSPHLGGTEAFF
TGTGCCAGCAGTCCTCACCTAGGCGGCACTGAAGCTTTCTTT
>TRBJ1-1|TRBV6-5|-|-
CASSYFRTDTEAFF
TGTGCCAGCAGTTACTTCCGGACAGACACTGAAGCTTTCTTT
>TRBJ2-7|TRBV14|TRBD2|once
CASSQGTSGSGWQYF
TGTGCCAGCAGCCAAGGGACTAGCGGGAGCGGGTGGCAGTACTTC
>TRBJ1-1|TRBV28|-|-
CASSIHTGNTEAFF
TGTGCCAGCAGTATTCACACGGGGAACACTGAAGCTTTCTTT
>TRBJ1-1|TRBV6-5|-|-
CASWGGVGTEAFF
TGTGCCAGCTGGGGAGGGGTTGGGACTGAAGCTTTCTTT
>TRBJ2-3|TRBV9|TRBD2|once
CASGRTGGVADTQYF
TGTGCCAGCGGCCGTACGGGAGGTGTGGCAGATACGCAGTATTTT
>TRBJ1-3|TRBV2|TRBD1|-
CASSENLEQGLQDTIYF
TGTGCCAGCAGTGAAAACTTGGAACAGGGGCTTCAGGACACCATATATTTT
>TRBJ2-3|TRBV18|TRBD1|-
CASSPPWTGPITDTQYF
TGTGCCAGCTCACCGCCGTGGACAGGCCCTATCACAGATACGCAGTATTTT
>TRBJ1-4|TRBV24-1|TRBD1|-
CATSDAGQGREKLFF
TGTGCCACCAGTGACGCCGGACAGGGTCGAGAAAAACTGTTTTTT
>TRBJ2-7|TRBV10-3|-|once
CAISPAQGYEQYF
TGTGCCATCAGCCCCGCGCAGGGCTACGAGCAGTACTTC
>TRBJ2-1|TRBV3-1/TRBV3-2|TRBD2|-
CASSQSPGGPHEQFF
TGTGCCAGCAGCCAATCTCCGGGAGGGCCCCATGAGCAGTTCTTC
>TRBJ1-4|TRBV18|-|-
CASSRGDNEKLFF
TGTGCCAGCTCACGAGGAGATAATGAAAAACTGTTTTTT
>TRBJ2-7|TRBV6-1|-|-
CASSEAGDNYEQYF
TGTGCCAGCAGTGAAGCGGGAGATAACTACGAGCAGTACTTC
>TRBJ1-2|TRBV19|TRBD1|-
CASRRTGAANGYTF
TGTGCCAGTAGAAGGACAGGAGCTGCGAATGGCTACACCTTC
>TRBJ2-7|TRBV5-1|TRBD2|-
CASSGGLAGEQYF
TGCGCCAGCAGCGGGGGACTAGCGGGCGAGCAGTACTTC
>TRBJ1-1|TRBV21-1|-|-
CASSSRDRTAAMNTEAFF
TGTGCCAGCAGCTCTCGGGACAGGACCGCCGCGATGAACACTGAAGCTTTCTTT
>TRBJ2-1|TRBV10-2|TRBD1|-
CASSRDSSYNEQFF
TGCGCCAGCAGCCGGGACAGCTCCTACAATGAGCAGTTCTTC
>TRBJ2-3|TRBV27|-|-
CASSQPGFWGTDTQYF
TGTGCCAGCAGTCAACCAGGGTTTTGGGGCACAGATACGCAGTATTTT
>TRBJ2-7|TRBV5-4|-|-
CASSYTSSYEQYF
TGTGCCAGCAGCTACACAAGCTCCTACGAGCAGTACTTC
>TRBJ1-4|TRBV27|-|once
CASRPTYATNEKLFF
TGTGCCAGCAGGCCAACATATGCAACTAATGAAAAACTGTTTTTT
>TRBJ2-1|TRBV29-1|TRBD1|-
CSVAQGAGEQFF
TGCAGCGTGGCACAGGGGGCAGGTGAGCAGTTCTTC
>TRBJ1-4|TRBV2|-|-
CASSEGVLATNEKLFF
TGTGCCAGCAGTGAGGGAGTCTTAGCAACTAATGAAAAACTGTTTTTT
>TRBJ2-1|TRBV21-1|-|-
CASSKDATDLAGNEQFF
TGTGCCAGCAGCAAAGATGCGACCGATCTTGCGGGGAATGAGCAGTTCTTC